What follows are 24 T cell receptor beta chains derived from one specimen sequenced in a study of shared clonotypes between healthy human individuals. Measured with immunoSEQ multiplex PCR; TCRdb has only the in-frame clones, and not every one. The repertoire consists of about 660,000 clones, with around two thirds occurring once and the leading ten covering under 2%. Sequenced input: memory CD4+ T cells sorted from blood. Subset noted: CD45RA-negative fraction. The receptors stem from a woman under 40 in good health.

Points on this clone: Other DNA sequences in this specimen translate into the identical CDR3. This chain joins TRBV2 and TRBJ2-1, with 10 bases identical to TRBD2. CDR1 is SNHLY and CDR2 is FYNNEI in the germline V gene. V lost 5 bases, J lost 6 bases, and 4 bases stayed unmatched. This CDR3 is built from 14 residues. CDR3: CASSNLAGVNEQFF. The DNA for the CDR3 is TGTGCCAGCAGTAATCTAGCGGGAGTCAATGAGCAGTTCTTC.

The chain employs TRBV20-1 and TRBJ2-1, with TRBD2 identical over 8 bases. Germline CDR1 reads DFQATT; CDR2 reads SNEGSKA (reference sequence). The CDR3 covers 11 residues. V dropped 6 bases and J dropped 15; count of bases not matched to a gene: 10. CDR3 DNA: TGCAGTGCGCGTAGGACTAGCTTTCCGTTCTTC. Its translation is CSARRTSFPFF.

The CDR3 reads CASSPRGANTEAFF. The CDR3 DNA sequence: TGTGCCAGCTCACCTAGGGGGGCGAACACTGAAGCTTTCTTT. The chain joins TRBV18 to TRBJ1-1, with D possibly matching TRBD1 (6 bases). The CDR3 contains 14 residues. Germline CDR1 and CDR2: KGHSH and LQKENI. Trimming took 3 bases from V and 1 from J, leaving 9 bases between them.

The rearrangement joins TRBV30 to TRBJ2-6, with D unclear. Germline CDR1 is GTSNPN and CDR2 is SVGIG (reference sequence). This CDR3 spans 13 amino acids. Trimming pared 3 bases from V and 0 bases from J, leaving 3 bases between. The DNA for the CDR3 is TGTGCCTGGAGGACCTCTGGGGCCAACGTCCTGACTTTC. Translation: CAWRTSGANVLTF. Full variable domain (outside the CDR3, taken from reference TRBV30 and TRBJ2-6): SQTIHQWPATLVQPVGSPLSLECTVEGTSNPNLYWYRQAAGRGLQLLFYSVGIGQISSEVPQNLSASRPQDRQFILSSKKLLLSDSGFYLCAWRTSGANVLTFGAGSRLTVL.

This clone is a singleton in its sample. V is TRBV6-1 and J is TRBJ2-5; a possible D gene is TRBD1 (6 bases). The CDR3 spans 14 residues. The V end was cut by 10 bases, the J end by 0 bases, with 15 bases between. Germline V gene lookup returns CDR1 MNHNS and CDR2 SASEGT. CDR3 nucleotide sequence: TGTGCCACCTCCCTGACAGGCAACCAAGAGACCCAGTACTTC. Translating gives CATSLTGNQETQYF.

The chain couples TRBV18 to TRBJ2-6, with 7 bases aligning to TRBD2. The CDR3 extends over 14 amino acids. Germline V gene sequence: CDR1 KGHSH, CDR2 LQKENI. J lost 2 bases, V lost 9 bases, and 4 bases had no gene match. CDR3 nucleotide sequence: TGTGCCAGTCGTCGGGGGGCTGGGGCCAACGTCCTGACTTTC. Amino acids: CASRRGAGANVLTF.

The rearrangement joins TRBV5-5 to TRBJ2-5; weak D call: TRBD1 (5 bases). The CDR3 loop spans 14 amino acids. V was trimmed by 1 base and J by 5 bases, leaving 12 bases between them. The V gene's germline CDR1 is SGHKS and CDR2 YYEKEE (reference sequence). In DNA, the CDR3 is TGTGCCAGCAGCTTGCAGGGAATGGTGGAGACCCAGTACTTC. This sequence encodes CASSLQGMVETQYF.

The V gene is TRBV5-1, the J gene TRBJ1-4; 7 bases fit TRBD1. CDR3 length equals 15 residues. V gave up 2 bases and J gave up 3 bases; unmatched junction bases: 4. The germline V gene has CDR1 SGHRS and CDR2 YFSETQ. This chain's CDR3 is CASSLSGQPNEKLFF. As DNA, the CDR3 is TGCGCCAGCAGCTTATCGGGACAGCCTAATGAAAAACTGTTTTTT.

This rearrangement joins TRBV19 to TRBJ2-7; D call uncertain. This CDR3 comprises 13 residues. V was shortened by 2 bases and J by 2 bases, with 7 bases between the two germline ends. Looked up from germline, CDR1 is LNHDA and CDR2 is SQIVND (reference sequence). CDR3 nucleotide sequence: TGTGCCAGTAGTATATCCCATGCCTACGAGCAGTACTTC. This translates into CASSISHAYEQYF.

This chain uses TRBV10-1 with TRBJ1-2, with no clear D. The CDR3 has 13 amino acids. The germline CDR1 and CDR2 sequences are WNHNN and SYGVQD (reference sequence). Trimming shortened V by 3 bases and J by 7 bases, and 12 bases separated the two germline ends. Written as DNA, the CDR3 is TGCGCCAGCAGTGATAATTGGGCAACTGGCTACACCTTC. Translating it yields CASSDNWATGYTF.

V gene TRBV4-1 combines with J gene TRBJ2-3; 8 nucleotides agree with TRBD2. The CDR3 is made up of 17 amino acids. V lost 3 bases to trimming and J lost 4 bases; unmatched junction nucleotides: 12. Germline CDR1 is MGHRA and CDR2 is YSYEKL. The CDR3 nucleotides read TGCGCCAGCAGCCAGAGCCCGCGGAGCGGGAGCCCAGATACGCAGTATTTT. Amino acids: CASSQSPRSGSPDTQYF.

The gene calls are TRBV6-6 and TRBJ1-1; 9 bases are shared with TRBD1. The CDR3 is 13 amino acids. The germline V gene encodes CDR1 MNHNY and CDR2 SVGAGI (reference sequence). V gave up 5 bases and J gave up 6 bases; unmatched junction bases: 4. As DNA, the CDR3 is TGTGCCAGCAGTATAGACAGGGGGTCTGAAGCTTTCTTT. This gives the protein CASSIDRGSEAFF.

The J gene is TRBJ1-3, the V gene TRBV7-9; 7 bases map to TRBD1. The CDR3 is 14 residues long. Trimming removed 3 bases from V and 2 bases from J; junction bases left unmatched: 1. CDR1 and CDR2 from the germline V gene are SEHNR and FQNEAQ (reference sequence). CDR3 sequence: CASSLTGPGNTIYF. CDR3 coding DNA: TGTGCCAGCAGCTTGACAGGGCCTGGAAACACCATATATTTT.

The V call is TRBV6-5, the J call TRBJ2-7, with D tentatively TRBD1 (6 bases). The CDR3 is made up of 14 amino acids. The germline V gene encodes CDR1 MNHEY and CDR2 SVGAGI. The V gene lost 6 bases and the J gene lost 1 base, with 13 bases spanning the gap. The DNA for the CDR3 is TGTGCCAGCAGCCCCCGACAGGTTTCCTACGAGCAGTACTTC. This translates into CASSPRQVSYEQYF.

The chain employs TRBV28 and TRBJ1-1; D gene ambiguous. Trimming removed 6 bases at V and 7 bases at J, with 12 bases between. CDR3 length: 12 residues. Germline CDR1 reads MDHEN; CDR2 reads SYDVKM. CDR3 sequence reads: CASSLRHGEAFF. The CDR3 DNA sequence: TGTGCCAGCAGCCTGCGGCACGGTGAAGCTTTCTTT.

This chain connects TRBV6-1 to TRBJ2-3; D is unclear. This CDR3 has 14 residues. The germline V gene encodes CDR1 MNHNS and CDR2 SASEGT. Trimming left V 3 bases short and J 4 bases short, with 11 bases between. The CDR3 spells CASSESSGPDTQYF. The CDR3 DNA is TGTGCCAGCAGTGAGTCATCGGGTCCAGATACGCAGTATTTT.

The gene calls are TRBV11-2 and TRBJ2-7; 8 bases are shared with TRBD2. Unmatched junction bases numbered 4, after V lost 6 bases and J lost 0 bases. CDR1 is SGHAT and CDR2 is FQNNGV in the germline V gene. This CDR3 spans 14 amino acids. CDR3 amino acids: CASRQAGASYEQYF. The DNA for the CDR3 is TGTGCCAGCAGACAAGCGGGAGCCTCCTACGAGCAGTACTTC.

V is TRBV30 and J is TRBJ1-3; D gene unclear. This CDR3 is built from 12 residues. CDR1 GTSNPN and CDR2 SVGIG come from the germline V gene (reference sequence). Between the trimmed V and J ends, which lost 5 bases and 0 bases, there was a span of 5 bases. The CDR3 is CAWDVSGNTIYF. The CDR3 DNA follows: TGTGCCTGGGATGTCTCTGGAAACACCATATATTTT.

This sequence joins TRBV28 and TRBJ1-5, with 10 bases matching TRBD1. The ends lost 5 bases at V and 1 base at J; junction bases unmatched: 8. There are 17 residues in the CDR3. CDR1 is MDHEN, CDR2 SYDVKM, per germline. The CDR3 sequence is CASSTTTGGRSNQPQHF. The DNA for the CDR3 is TGTGCCAGCAGTACCACGACAGGGGGCAGGAGCAATCAGCCCCAGCATTTT.

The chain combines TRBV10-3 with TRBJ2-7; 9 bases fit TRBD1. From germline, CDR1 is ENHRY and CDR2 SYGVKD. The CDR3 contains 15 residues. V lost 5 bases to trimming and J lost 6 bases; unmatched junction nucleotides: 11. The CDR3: CAISSFTGGSGEQYF. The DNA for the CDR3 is TGTGCCATCAGTAGTTTCACAGGGGGCTCGGGCGAGCAGTACTTC.

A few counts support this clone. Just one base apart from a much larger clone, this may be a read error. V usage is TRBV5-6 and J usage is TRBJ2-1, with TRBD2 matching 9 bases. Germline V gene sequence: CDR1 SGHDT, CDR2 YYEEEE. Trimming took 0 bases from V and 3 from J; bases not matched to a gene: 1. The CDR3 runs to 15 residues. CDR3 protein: CASSLGLADYNEQFF. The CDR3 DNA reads TGTGCCAGCAGCTTGGGACTAGCGGACTACAATGAGCAGTTCTTC.

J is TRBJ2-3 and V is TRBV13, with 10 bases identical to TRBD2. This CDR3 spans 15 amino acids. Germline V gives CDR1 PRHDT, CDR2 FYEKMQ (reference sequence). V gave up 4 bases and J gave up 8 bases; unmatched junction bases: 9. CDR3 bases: TGTGCCAGCAGCTCCCCCAGCGGGAGGGCCGGTACGCAGTATTTT. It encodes CASSSPSGRAGTQYF. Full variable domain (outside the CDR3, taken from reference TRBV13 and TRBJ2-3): AAGVIQSPRHLIKEKRETATLKCYPIPRHDTVYWYQQGPGQDPQFLISFYEKMQSDKGSIPDRFSAQQFSDYHSELNMSSLELGDSALYFCASSSPSGRAGTQYFGPGTRLTVL.

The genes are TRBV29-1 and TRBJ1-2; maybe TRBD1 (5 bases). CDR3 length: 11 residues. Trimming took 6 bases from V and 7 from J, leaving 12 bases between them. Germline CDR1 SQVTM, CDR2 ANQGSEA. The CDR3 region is CSVGDSGGYTF. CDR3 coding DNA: TGCAGCGTAGGGGATTCGGGTGGCTACACCTTC.

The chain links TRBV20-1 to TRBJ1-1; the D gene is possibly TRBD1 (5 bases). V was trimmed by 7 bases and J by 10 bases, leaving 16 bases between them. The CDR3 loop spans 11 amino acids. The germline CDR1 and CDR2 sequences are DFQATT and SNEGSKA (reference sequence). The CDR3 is CSVAPPRGAFF. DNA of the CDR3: TGCAGTGTGGCTCCTCCAAGGGGAGCTTTCTTT.